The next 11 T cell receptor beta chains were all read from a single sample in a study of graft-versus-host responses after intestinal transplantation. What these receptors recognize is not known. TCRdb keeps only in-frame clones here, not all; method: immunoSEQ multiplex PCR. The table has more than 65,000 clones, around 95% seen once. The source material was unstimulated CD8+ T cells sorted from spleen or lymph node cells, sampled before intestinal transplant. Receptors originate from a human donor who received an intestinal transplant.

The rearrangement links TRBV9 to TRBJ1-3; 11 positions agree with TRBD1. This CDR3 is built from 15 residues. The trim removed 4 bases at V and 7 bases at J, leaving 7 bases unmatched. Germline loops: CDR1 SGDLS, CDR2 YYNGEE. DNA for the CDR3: TGTGCCAGCAGCCCCGGGACAGGGGGATGGAACACCATATATTTT. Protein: CASSPGTGGWNTIYF.

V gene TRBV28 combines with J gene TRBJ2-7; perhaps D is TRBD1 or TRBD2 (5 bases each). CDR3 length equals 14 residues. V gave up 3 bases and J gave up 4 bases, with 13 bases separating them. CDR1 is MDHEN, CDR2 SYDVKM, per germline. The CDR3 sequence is CASSLTPGQYEQYF. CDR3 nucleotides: TGTGCCAGCAGTTTGACCCCGGGGCAGTACGAGCAGTACTTC. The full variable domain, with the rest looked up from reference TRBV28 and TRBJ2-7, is DVKVTQSSRYLVKRTGEKVFLECVQDMDHENMFWYRQDPGLGLRLIYFSYDVKMKEKGDIPEGYSVSREKKERFSLILESASTNQTSMYLCASSLTPGQYEQYFGPGTRLTVT.

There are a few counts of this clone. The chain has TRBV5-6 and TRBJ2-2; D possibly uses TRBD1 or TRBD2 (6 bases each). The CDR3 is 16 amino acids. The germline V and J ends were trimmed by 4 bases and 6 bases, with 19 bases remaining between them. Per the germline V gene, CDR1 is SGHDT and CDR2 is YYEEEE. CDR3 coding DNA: TGTGCCAGCAGCCAGGAGGGGGGCGGGGCTGCCGGGGAGCTGTTTTTT. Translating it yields CASSQEGGGAAGELFF.

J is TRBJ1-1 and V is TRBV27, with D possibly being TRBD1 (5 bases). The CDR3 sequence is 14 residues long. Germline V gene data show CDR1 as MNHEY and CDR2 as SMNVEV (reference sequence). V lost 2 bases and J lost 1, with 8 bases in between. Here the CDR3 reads CASSLRGTNTEAFF. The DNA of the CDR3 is TGTGCCAGCAGTTTAAGAGGGACGAACACTGAAGCTTTCTTT.

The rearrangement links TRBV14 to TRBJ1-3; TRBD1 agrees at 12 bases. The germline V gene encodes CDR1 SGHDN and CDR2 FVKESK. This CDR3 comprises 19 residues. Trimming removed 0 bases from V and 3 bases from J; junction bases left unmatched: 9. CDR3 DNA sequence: TGTGCCAGCAGCCAAGATTGGGGACAGGGGGCCTATTATGGAAACACCATATATTTT. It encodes CASSQDWGQGAYYGNTIYF.

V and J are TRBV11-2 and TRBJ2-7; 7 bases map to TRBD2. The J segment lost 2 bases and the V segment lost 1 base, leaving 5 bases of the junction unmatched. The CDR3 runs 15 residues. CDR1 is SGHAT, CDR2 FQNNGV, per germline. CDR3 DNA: TGTGCCAGCAGCTTAGGCCTAGCGGATACCTACGAGCAGTACTTC. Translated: CASSLGLADTYEQYF.

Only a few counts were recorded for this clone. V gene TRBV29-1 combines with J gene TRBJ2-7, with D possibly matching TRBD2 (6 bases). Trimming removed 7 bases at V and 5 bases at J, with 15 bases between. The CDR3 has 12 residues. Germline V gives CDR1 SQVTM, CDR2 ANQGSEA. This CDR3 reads CSALTSGNEQYF. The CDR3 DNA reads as TGCAGCGCTCTGACTAGTGGCAACGAGCAGTACTTC.

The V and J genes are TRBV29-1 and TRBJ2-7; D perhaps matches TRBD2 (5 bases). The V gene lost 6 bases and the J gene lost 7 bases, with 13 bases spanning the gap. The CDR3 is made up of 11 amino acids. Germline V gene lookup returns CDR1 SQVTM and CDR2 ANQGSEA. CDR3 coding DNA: TGCAGCGTCGAGGACTCGGGGGAGCAGTACTTC. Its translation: CSVEDSGEQYF.

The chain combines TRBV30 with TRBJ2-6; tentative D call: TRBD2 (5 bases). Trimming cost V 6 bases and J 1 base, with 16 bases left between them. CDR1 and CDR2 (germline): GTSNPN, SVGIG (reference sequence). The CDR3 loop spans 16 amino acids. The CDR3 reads CACQNGELSGANVLTF. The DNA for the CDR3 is TGTGCCTGTCAAAACGGGGAACTATCTGGGGCCAACGTCCTGACTTTC.

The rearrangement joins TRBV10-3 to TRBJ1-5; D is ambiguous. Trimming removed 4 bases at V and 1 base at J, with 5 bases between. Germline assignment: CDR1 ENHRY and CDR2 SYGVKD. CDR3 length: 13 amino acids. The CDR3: CAISVDSNQPQHF. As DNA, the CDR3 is TGTGCCATCAGTGTTGACAGCAATCAGCCCCAGCATTTT.

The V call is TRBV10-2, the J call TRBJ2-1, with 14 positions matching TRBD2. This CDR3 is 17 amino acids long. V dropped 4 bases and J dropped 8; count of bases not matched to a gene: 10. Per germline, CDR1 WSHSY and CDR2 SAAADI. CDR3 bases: TGCGCCAGCAGTGTGGGGACTAGCGGGAGTAAGCTGGATGAGCAGTTCTTC. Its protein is CASSVGTSGSKLDEQFF.